These 18 T cell receptor beta chains came from one sample sequenced in a study of PD-1 blockade in classical Hodgkin lymphoma. The data were produced by immunoSEQ multiplex PCR, yet TCRdb's version contains in-frame clones alone and is incomplete. The sample carries some 63,000 clones, roughly nine tenths recorded once. All patients experienced relapse after autologous stem cell transplantation, and brentuximab vedotin exposure was variable. The sample here was peripheral blood mononuclear cells (PBMCs), taken at baseline. Receptor source: a human donor with classical Hodgkin lymphoma.

This rearrangement joins TRBV27 to TRBJ2-3; 12 positions agree with TRBD2. The germline gives CDR1 MNHEY, CDR2 SMNVEV (reference sequence). CDR3 length: 16 amino acids. With V trimmed by 8 bases and J by 2 bases, 8 bases remained unmatched. The CDR3 here is CASQLAGGPNTDTQYF. DNA for the CDR3: TGTGCCAGCCAACTAGCGGGGGGCCCAAACACAGATACGCAGTATTTT.

A single count supports this clone. This chain uses TRBV28 with TRBJ1-2; D is unresolved. This CDR3 contains 13 residues. Between the trimmed V and J ends, which lost 3 bases and 2 bases, there was a span of 7 bases. Germline CDR1 reads MDHEN; CDR2 reads SYDVKM. CDR3 in DNA: TGTGCCAGCAGTTTTTGGGAGAACTATGGCTACACCTTC. It encodes CASSFWENYGYTF.

The J gene is TRBJ1-6, the V gene TRBV5-1, with TRBD1 matching over 8 bases. CDR3 length equals 16 residues. The germline gives CDR1 SGHRS, CDR2 YFSETQ. V was pared by 4 bases and J by 5 bases, with 8 bases of the junction left unmatched. The CDR3 DNA reads as TGCGCCAGCAGCACGGTGACAGGGGAAAATAATTCACCCCTCCACTTT. Its protein product is CASSTVTGENNSPLHF.

The chain couples TRBV1 to TRBJ2-4; TRBD1 is the table's D call and was not checked against the DNA. TRBV1 is assigned pseudogene status. This CDR3 has 9 amino acids. CDR3 sequence reads: CTSRTGAYF. In DNA, the CDR3 is TGCACCAGCAGGACAGGGGCGTACTTC.

The rearrangement joins TRBV19 to TRBJ1-1; D not resolved. CDR1 is LNHDA, CDR2 SQIVND, per germline (reference sequence). The CDR3 runs 20 residues. V was clipped by 5 bases and J by 0 bases, with 28 bases between them. DNA of the CDR3: TGTGCCAGTAGTCCTCGGCCAGGCGCAACCACCACCAGAATGAACACTGAAGCTTTCTTT. This sequence encodes CASSPRPGATTTRMNTEAFF.

The V and J genes are TRBV4-2 and TRBJ1-6; D uncertain. From germline, CDR1 is LGHNA and CDR2 YNFKEQ. The length of the CDR3 is 14 residues. V lost 0 bases, J lost 10 bases, and 10 bases lay in between. The CDR3 nucleotides read TGTGCCAGCAGCCAAGACCATCCCTACTCACCCCTCCACTTT. As protein: CASSQDHPYSPLHF.

This clone was seen only once. The chain uses TRBV4-1 and TRBJ2-7; 11 positions agree with TRBD2. The V and J ends lost 4 bases and 6 bases, in that order; junction bases with no gene match: 8. This CDR3 has 15 residues. Germline V gene lookup returns CDR1 MGHRA and CDR2 YSYEKL. Written as DNA, the CDR3 is TGCGCCAGCAGCCGAACTAGCGGGAGTTCTTCCGAGCAGTACTTC. Translation: CASSRTSGSSSEQYF.

The V and J genes are TRBV6-1 and TRBJ2-1; TRBD1 is a possible D gene (6 bases). Germline V gene sequence: CDR1 MNHNS, CDR2 SASEGT. The CDR3 is made up of 15 amino acids. Trimming took 6 bases from V and 7 from J, leaving 19 bases between them. The CDR3 loop is CASRNLQGLVNEQFF. Written as DNA, the CDR3 is TGTGCCAGCAGGAATCTTCAGGGGCTTGTTAATGAGCAGTTCTTC.

The chain joins TRBV13 to TRBJ2-3; 8 nucleotides line up with TRBD2. Trimming removed 2 bases from V and 6 bases from J; junction bases left unmatched: 7. CDR1 and CDR2 (germline): PRHDT, FYEKMQ (reference sequence). There are 15 residues in the CDR3. The CDR3 reads CASSLRGGRSDTQYF. In DNA, the CDR3 is TGTGCCAGCAGCTTACGCGGGGGGCGGTCCGATACGCAGTATTTT.

CDR3 region: CSAGGVPEAFF. The CDR3 nucleotides are TGCAGTGCGGGAGGGGTGCCTGAAGCTTTCTTT. The gene calls are TRBV20-1 and TRBJ1-1; a possible D gene is TRBD1 (5 bases). This CDR3 has 11 amino acids. In germline, CDR1 is DFQATT, CDR2 SNEGSKA (reference sequence). The V gene lost 6 bases and the J gene lost 6 bases, with 11 bases spanning the gap.

In its sample, this clone was seen once. This rearrangement joins TRBV6-5 to TRBJ1-1; D unresolved. Trimming pared 2 bases from V and 8 bases from J, leaving 6 bases between. From germline, CDR1 is MNHEY and CDR2 SVGAGI. The CDR3 covers 11 residues. The CDR3 loop is CASSYGREAFF. CDR3 sequence (DNA): TGTGCCAGCAGTTACGGTAGGGAAGCTTTCTTT.

The V gene is TRBV6-1, the J gene TRBJ2-3; the D gene is possibly TRBD2 (5 bases). CDR1 and CDR2 (germline): MNHNS, SASEGT. The CDR3 is 15 amino acids. Trimming pared 2 bases from V and 0 bases from J, leaving 9 bases between. For the CDR3, the DNA is TGTGCCAGCAGTGAACTTCCGGGAAGCACAGATACGCAGTATTTT. Protein sequence: CASSELPGSTDTQYF.

This clone has just one count. The CDR3 sequence: CASRIGAGEGAGELFF. The CDR3 nucleotides are TGCGCCAGCAGGATCGGAGCGGGAGAAGGGGCCGGGGAGCTGTTTTTT. J is TRBJ2-2 and V is TRBV5-1, with 8 bases identical to TRBD2. V shed 5 bases, J shed 6 bases, and the junction held 12 bases outside the gene matches. The CDR3 is made up of 16 amino acids. Germline assignment: CDR1 SGHRS and CDR2 YFSETQ.

The chain combines TRBV27 with TRBJ2-7; 12 bases fit TRBD2. The CDR3 loop spans 21 amino acids. Looked up from germline, CDR1 is MNHEY and CDR2 is SMNVEV (reference sequence). V was clipped by 1 base and J by 2 bases; unmatched bases: 18. The CDR3 bases are TGTGCCAGCAGTTTATTTTGGAACCCTAGCGGGAGGGCCTTGTCTCCCTACGAGCAGTACTTC. Translating it yields CASSLFWNPSGRALSPYEQYF.

V gene TRBV13 combines with J gene TRBJ1-2, with 10 bases fitting TRBD1. The V gene's germline CDR1 is PRHDT and CDR2 FYEKMQ (reference sequence). V was clipped by 5 bases and J by 4 bases; unmatched bases: 13. This CDR3 is 17 amino acids long. The CDR3 is CASSPAYQGQGTYGYTF. The CDR3 DNA follows: TGTGCCAGCAGCCCAGCCTACCAGGGACAGGGGACCTATGGCTACACCTTC.

The rearrangement uses TRBV19 and TRBJ1-6; D not resolved. The CDR3 consists of 13 residues. Germline values: CDR1 LNHDA, CDR2 SQIVND (reference sequence). Trimming removed 4 bases from V and 7 bases from J, with 8 bases in between. As DNA, the CDR3 is TGTGCCAGTAGTACAACGGGGAATTCACCCCTCCACTTT. As protein: CASSTTGNSPLHF. Combining the CDR3 with reference TRBV19 and TRBJ1-6 gives the whole variable domain DGGITQSPKYLFRKEGQNVTLSCEQNLNHDAMYWYRQDPGQGLRLIYYSQIVNDFQKGDIAEGYSVSREKKESFPLTVTSAQKNPTAFYLCASSTTGNSPLHFGNGTRLTVT.

The rearrangement links TRBV19 to TRBJ2-2; 8 nucleotides line up with TRBD1. Germline V gene lookup returns CDR1 LNHDA and CDR2 SQIVND (reference sequence). V lost 9 bases to trimming and J lost 1 base; unmatched junction nucleotides: 7. The CDR3 runs to 15 residues. Here the CDR3 reads CARYSQGGNTGELFF. The DNA of the CDR3 is TGTGCCAGATACTCACAGGGGGGGAACACCGGGGAGCTGTTTTTT.

The chain has TRBV7-9 and TRBJ1-1; D is undetermined. Trimming removed 1 base from V and 3 bases from J, with 15 bases in between. This CDR3 is built from 16 residues. Germline CDR1 reads SEHNR; CDR2 reads FQNEAQ (reference sequence). This CDR3 reads CASSLDPPHKDTEAFF. The CDR3 DNA is TGTGCCAGCAGCTTAGATCCCCCTCACAAGGACACTGAAGCTTTCTTT.